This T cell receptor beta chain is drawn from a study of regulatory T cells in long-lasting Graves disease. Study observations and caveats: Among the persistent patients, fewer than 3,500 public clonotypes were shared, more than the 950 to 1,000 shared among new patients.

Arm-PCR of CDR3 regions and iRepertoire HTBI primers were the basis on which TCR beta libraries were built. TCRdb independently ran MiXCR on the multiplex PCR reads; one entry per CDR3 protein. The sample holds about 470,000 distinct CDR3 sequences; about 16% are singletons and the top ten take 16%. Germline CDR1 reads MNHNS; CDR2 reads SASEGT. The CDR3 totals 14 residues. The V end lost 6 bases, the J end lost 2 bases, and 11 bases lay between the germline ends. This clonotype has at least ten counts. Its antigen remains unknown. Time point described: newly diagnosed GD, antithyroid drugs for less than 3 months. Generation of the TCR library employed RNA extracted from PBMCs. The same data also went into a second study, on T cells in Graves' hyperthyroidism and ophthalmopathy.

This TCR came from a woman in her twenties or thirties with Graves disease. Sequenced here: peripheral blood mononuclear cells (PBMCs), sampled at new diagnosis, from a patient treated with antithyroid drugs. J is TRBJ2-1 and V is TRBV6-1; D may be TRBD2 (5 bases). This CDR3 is CASSLEGPYNEQFF. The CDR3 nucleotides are TGTGCCAGCAGCTTAGAGGGCCCCTACAATGAGCAGTTCTTC.